This TCR beta chain emerged from a study of human T cells and chemical hapten exposure. Overall study context: Per-sample TCR yield variation was attributed mainly to small pooled library volume differences.

It was unfractionated whole blood from which total RNA was extracted. In this sample, this clonotype turned up many times. TCRdb analysed the 5' RACE reads with MiXCR anew, one entry per CDR3 protein. The data hold tens of thousands of distinct CDR3 sequences, with less than 9.5% observed a single time. The TCR comes from a male donor in good health.

CDR3: CASSPREGITDTQYF. The CDR3 nucleotides read TGTGCCAGCTCACCACGAGAGGGGATCACAGATACGCAGTATTTT. The chain recombines TRBV18 with TRBJ2-3; D may correspond to TRBD1 or TRBD2 (5 bases each). The CDR3 runs 15 residues. Germline loops: CDR1 KGHSH, CDR2 LQKENI. The V end lost 1 base, the J end lost 2 bases, and 10 bases lay between the germline ends.